This entry describes one T cell receptor (beta chain). The sample originates from a study of blood T cell repertoires in COVID-19. Germline V gives CDR1 LGHDT, CDR2 YNNKEL (reference sequence). The J segment lost 2 bases and the V segment lost 4 bases, leaving 9 bases of the junction unmatched. This CDR3 comprises 17 residues. Authors' data handling: The authors estimated nucleated cell counts from reference gene primer amplification. Sequencing was performed with immunoSEQ multiplex PCR; in TCRdb, only in-frame clones are kept and a portion is missing. That table gives V, J and clone size, and the DNA gave D and trimming. The table lists about 50,000 clones, around 86% of them singletons.

This clonotype was obtained from a woman aged 60-70 years with acute or convalescent COVID-19. The sequenced sample was peripheral blood. This chain connects TRBV3-1 (or the pseudogene TRBV3-2) to TRBJ1-3; 9 bases line up with TRBD1. The DNA for the CDR3 is TGTGCCAGCAGCCCCGCAATCGGGACAGGGACTGGAAACACCATATATTTT. It codes for CASSPAIGTGTGNTIYF.